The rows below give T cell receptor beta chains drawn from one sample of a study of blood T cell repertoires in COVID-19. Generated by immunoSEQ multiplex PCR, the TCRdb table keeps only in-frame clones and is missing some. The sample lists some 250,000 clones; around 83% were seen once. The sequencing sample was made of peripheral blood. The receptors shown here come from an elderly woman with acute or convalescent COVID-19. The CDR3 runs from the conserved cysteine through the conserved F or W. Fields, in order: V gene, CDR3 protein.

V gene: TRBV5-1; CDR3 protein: CASSEGTYLQETQYF
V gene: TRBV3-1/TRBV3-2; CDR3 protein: CASSQVGGGTGDYEQYF
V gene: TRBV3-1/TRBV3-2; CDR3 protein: CASSRLTGTSGGADTQYF
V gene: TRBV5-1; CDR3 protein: CASSLAGGAYEQYF
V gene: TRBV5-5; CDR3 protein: CASSLTVVLPDSYTF
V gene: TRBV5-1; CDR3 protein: CASSLHRANTEAFF
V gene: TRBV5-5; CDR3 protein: CASSLVASTAQGDNSPLHF
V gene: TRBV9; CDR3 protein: CASSVVGLAGGRDTQYF
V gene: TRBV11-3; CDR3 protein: CASSLLFGGANTQYF
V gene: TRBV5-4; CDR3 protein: CASSLALEQGPGYTF
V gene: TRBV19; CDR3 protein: CASSLGLFQETQYF
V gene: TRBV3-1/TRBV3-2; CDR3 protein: CASSQHSKGPSDTQYF
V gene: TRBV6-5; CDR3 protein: CASSYSHNEKLFF
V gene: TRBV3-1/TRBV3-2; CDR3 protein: CASSATAGIGSYEQYF
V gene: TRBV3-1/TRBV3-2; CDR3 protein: CASSPRTGRDEKLFF
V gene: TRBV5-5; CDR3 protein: CASSFDSGTLFGEQYF
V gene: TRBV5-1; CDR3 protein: CASSPTGGSTEAFF
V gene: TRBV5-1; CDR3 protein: CASSLEGQPNEKLFF
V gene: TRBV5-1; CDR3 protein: CASSLAGGYTDTQYF
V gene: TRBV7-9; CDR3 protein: CASSLGAGGLADTQYF
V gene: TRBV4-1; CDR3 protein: CASSQPTPGQEKNGYTF
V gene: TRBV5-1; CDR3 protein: CASSTTGTNQETQYF
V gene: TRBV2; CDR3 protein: CASSVTGDFGYTF
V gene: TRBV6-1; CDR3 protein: CASSVIRPGTGYGAEAFF
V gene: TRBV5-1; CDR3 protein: CASSLSGVSGYTF
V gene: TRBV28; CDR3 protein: CASSRRTGQNSPLHF
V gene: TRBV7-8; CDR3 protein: CASSLGQDREGRAFF
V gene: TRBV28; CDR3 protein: CASSSEGAPSSGANVLTF
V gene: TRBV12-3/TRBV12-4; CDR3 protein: CASSPTGVGYTF
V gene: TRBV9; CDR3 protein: CASSSQGWANVLTF
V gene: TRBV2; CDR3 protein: CASSPTYSNQPQHF
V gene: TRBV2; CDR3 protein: CATTPTRENYGYTF
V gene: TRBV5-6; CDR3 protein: CASSFPTGGDYEQYF
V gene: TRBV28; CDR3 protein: CASSRRQGYNEKLFF
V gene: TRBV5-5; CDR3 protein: CASSRGQGVHQPQHF
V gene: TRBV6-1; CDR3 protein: CASSEFRQGDNTIYF
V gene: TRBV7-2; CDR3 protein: CASSFEGYQPQHF
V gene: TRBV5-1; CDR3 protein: CASSPSQGPGMAFF
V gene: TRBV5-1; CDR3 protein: CASSPGHQNSPLHF